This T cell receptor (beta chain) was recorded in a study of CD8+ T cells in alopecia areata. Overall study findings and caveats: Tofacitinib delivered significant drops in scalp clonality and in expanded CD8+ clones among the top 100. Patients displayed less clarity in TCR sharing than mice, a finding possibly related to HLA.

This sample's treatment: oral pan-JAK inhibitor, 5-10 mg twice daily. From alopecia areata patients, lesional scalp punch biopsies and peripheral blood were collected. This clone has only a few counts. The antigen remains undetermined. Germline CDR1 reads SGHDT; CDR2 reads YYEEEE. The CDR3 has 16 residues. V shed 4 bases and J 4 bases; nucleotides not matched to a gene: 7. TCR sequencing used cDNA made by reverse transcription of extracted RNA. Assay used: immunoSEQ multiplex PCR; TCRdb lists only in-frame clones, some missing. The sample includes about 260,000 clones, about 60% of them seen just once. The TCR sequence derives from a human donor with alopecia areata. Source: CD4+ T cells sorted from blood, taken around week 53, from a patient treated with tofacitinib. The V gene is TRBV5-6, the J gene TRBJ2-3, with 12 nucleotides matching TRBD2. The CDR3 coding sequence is TGTGCCAGCAGCATACGGACTAGCGGGGAAGCAGATACGCAGTATTTT. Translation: CASSIRTSGEADTQYF.